This T cell receptor beta chain was recovered during a study of regulatory T cells in long-lasting Graves disease. Study-level points and caveats: The study found persistent patients shared more public clonotypes (around 2,500) than new patients (about 990).

The sample's time point: newly diagnosed GD, antithyroid drugs for less than 3 months. RNA from PBMCs was the source of the TCR library. An endocrinology unit in Xi'an, China, supplied the patients. Both iRepertoire HTBI primers and Arm-PCR of CDR3 regions were used to build the TCR beta libraries. TCRdb independently ran MiXCR on the multiplex PCR reads; one entry per CDR3 protein. This sample has roughly 510,000 distinct CDR3 sequences, with about 15% found just once. A word on this clonotype: Its antigen is not known.

This CDR3 region has 16 residues. V dropped 5 bases and J dropped 0 bases, with 13 bases sitting between them. Germline V gene lookup returns CDR1 KGHSH and CDR2 LQKENI. These same data were also listed under a study on T cells in Graves' hyperthyroidism and ophthalmopathy.

The sequences come from peripheral blood mononuclear cells (PBMCs), collected at new diagnosis, from a patient treated with antithyroid drugs. The rearrangement joins TRBV18 to TRBJ1-4, with no clear D. This receptor was obtained from a man aged 18 to 30 with Graves disease. The CDR3 protein is CASSSLDPATNEKLFF. In nucleotides, the CDR3 is TGTGCCAGCTCATCGTTAGACCCTGCAACTAATGAAAAACTGTTTTTT.